The 4 T cell receptor beta chains reported below all come from one sample, sequenced in a study of blood T cell repertoires in COVID-19. The data were produced by immunoSEQ multiplex PCR, yet TCRdb's version contains in-frame clones alone and is incomplete. The repertoire consists of approximately 280,000 clones, with around 90% occurring once and the leading ten covering around 1.7%. Input material: PBMCs or T cells enriched from blood (not recorded which). These receptors were taken from a woman aged 18 to 35 with acute COVID-19.

The rearrangement links TRBV29-1 to TRBJ2-7; 11 nucleotides agree with TRBD2. The CDR3 spans 14 residues. J gave up 7 bases and V 4 bases, and 9 bases lay outside the gene matches. Germline CDR1 reads SQVTM; CDR2 reads ANQGSEA. CDR3 residues: CSVGTIAGGREQYF. The CDR3 bases are TGCAGCGTTGGGACGATAGCGGGAGGGCGGGAGCAGTACTTC.

CDR3 sequence: CASREYVGALTEAFF. The CDR3 nucleotides read TGTGCCAGTAGGGAATACGTGGGGGCGCTTACTGAAGCTTTCTTT. V is TRBV19 and J is TRBJ1-1; D is possibly TRBD1 (6 bases). Trimming removed 6 bases from V and 5 bases from J, with 19 bases in between. The CDR3 runs to 15 residues. Germline V gene lookup returns CDR1 LNHDA and CDR2 SQIVND (reference sequence).

J is TRBJ2-1 and V is TRBV12-3 or TRBV12-4; the D gene is possibly TRBD2 (5 bases). V was cut by 6 bases and J by 6 bases, with 12 bases left in between. This CDR3 comprises 13 residues. The CDR3 loop reads CASSTSGSNEQFF. The CDR3 nucleotides read TGTGCCAGCAGCACGTCGGGGTCCAATGAGCAGTTCTTC.

The J gene is TRBJ2-5, the V gene TRBV28, with 8 bases aligning to TRBD2. V was pared by 6 bases and J by 3 bases, with 9 bases of the junction left unmatched. Germline V gene sequence: CDR1 MDHEN, CDR2 SYDVKM. The CDR3 spans 15 residues. This CDR3 reads CASSFLAGTEETQYF. The CDR3 coding sequence is TGTGCCAGCAGCTTCTTAGCGGGAACCGAAGAGACCCAGTACTTC.